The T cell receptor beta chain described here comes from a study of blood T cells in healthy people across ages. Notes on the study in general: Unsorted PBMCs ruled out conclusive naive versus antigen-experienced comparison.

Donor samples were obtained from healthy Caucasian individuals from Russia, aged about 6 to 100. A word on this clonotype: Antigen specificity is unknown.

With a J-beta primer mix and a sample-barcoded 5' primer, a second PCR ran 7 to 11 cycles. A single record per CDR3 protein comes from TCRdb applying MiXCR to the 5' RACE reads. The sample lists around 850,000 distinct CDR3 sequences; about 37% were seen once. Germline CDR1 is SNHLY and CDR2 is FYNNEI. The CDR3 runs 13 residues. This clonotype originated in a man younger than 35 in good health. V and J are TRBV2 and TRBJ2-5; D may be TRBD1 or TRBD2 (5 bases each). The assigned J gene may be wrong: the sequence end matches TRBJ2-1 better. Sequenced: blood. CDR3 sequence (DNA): TGTGCCAGCAGACGGGACCCAAGGGAGACCCAGTTCTTC. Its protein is CASRRDPRETQFF.